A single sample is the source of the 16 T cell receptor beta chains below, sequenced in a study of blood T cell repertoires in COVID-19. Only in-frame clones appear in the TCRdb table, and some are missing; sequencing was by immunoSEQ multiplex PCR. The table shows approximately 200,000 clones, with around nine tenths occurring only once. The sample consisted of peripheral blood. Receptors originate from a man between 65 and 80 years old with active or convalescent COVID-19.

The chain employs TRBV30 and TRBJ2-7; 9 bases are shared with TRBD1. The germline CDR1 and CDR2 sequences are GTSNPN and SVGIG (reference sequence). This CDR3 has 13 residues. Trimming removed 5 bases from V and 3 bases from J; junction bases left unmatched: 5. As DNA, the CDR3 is TGTGCCTGGTCGGGACAGGGTGTCTACGAGCAGTACTTC. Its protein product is CAWSGQGVYEQYF. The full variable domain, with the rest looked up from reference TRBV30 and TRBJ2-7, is SQTIHQWPATLVQPVGSPLSLECTVEGTSNPNLYWYRQAAGRGLQLLFYSVGIGQISSEVPQNLSASRPQDRQFILSSKKLLLSDSGFYLCAWSGQGVYEQYFGPGTRLTVT.

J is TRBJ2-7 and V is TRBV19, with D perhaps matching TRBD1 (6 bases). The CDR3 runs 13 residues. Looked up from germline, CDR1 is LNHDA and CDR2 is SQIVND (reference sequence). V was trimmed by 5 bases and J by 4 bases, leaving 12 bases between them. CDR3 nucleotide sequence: TGTGCCAGTAGTCCAGGGGCCGGGTACGAGCAGTACTTC. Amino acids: CASSPGAGYEQYF.

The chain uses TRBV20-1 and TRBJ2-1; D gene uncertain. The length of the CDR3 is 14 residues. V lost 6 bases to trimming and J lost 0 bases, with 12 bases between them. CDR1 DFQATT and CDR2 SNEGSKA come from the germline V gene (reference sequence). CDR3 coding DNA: TGCAGTGCCAGTACTCCTAGCTCCTACAATGAGCAGTTCTTC. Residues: CSASTPSSYNEQFF.

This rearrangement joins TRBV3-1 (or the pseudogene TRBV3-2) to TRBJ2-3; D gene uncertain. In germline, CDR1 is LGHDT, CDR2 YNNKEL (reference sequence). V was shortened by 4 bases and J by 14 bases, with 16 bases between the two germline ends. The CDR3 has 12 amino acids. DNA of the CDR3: TGTGCCAGCAGCCCCCTCCGAGACTCGTTGTATTTT. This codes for CASSPLRDSLYF.

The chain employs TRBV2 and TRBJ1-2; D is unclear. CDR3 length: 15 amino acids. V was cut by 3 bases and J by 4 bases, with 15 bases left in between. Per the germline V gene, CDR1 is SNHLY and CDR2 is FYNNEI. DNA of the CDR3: TGTGCCAGCAGTGAGATCCGGGATTCGCGCTATGGCTACACCTTC. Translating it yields CASSEIRDSRYGYTF.

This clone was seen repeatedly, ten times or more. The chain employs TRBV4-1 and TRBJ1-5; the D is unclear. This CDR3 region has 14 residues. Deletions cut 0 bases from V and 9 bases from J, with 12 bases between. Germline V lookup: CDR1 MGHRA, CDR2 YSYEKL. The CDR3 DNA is TGCGCCAGCAGCCAAGATCGAGGGCTCCGGCCCCAGCATTTT. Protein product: CASSQDRGLRPQHF.

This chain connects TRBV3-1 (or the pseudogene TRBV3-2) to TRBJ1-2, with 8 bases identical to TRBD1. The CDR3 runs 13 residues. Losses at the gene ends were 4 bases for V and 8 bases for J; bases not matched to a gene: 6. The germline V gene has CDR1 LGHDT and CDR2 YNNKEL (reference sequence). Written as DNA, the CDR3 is TGTGCCAGCAGCCCAGGACAGGGTGAAGGCTACACCTTC. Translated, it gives CASSPGQGEGYTF.

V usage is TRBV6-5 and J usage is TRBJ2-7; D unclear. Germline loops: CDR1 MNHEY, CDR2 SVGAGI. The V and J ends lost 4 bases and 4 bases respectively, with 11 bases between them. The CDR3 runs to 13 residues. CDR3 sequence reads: CASSSSPGYEQYF. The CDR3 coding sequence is TGTGCCAGCAGTTCCAGCCCCGGGTACGAGCAGTACTTC.

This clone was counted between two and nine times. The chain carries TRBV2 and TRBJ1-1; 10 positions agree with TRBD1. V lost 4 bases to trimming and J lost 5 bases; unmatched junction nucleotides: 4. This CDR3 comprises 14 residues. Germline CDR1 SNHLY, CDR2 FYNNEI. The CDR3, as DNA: TGTGCCAGCAGTGGGACAGGGGGTTGGACTGAAGCTTTCTTT. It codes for CASSGTGGWTEAFF.

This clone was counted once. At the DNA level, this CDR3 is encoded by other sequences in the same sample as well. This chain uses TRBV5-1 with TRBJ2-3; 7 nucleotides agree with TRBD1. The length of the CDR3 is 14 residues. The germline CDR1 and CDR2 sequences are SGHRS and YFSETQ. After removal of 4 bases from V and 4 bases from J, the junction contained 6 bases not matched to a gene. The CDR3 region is CASSPRTGADTQYF. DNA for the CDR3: TGCGCCAGCAGCCCCCGGACAGGTGCAGATACGCAGTATTTT.

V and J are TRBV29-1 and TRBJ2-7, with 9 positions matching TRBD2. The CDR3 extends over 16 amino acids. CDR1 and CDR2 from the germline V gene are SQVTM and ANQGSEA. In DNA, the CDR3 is TGCCGCGGGGGGGCCCGGGGGCGCGGGGGCTCCTACGAGCAGTACTTC. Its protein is CRGGARGRGGSYEQYF.

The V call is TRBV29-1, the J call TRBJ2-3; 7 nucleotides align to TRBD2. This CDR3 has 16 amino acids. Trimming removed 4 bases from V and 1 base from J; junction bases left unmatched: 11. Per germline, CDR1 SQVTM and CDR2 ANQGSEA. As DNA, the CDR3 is TGCAGCGTTGTAGTCCTAGCGGCGGGGGGCACAGATACGCAGTATTTT. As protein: CSVVVLAAGGTDTQYF.

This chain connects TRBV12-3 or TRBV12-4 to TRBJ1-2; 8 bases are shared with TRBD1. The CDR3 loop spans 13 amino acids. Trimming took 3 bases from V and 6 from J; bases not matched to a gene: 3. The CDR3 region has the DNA TGTGCCAGCAGTTTCCGGGACAGGCATGGCTACACCTTC. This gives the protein CASSFRDRHGYTF.

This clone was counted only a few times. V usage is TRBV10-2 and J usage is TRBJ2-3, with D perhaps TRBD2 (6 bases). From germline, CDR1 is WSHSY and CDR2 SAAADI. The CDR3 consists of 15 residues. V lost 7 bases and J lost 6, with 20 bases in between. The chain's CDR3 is CASTPGGGVSDTQYF. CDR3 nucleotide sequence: TGCGCCAGCACCCCTGGAGGCGGGGTATCGGATACGCAGTATTTT.

The CDR3 nucleotides are TGTGCCAGCAGCTTCCCCCGGGACACACCTTTGGGGAATGAGCAGTTCTTC. It yields the protein CASSFPRDTPLGNEQFF. The V call is TRBV7-8, the J call TRBJ2-1, with TRBD1 as a possible D gene (6 bases). This CDR3 comprises 17 residues. Germline V lookup: CDR1 SGHVS, CDR2 FQNEAQ. Trimming removed 3 bases from V and 7 bases from J, with 22 bases in between.

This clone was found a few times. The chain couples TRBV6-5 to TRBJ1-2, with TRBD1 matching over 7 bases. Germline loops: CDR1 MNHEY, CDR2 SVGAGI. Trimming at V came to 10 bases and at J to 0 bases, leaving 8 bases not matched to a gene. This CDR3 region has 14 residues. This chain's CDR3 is CANLTGDANYGYTF. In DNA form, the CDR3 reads TGTGCCAACCTAACAGGGGACGCTAACTATGGCTACACCTTC.